Included here is one TCR beta chain sequence, with context. The data belong to a study of T cells in Graves' hyperthyroidism and ophthalmopathy. TCR beta CDR3 regions were amplified from RNA. The TCR CDR3 first-round RT-PCR relied on the HTBI primer set. MiXCR was run by TCRdb on the multiplex PCR reads, yielding one entry per CDR3 protein. In the table there are about 660,000 distinct CDR3 sequences, roughly 45% of which are singletons. V shed 8 bases and J 0 bases; nucleotides not matched to a gene: 1. The CDR3 sequence is 12 residues long. Germline V lookup: CDR1 SQVTM, CDR2 ANQGSEA. This receptor was identified in an adult man with Graves' disease, either hyperthyroidism or ophthalmopathy (not recorded which). The rearrangement joins TRBV29-1 to TRBJ1-3; TRBD1 agrees at 7 bases. Sequencing was done on a sample of peripheral blood or thyroid tissue (not recorded which). CDR3 bases: TGCAGCTGGGACAGCTCTGGAAACACCATATATTTT. It translates to CSWDSSGNTIYF.